Below, 8 T cell receptor beta chains from the same sample are listed, as sequenced in a study of identifying expanded T cells in peripheral blood. The method was immunoSEQ multiplex PCR; TCRdb's version includes in-frame clones alone and lacks a portion of them. This table holds about 110,000 clones, roughly nine tenths found once. The sequenced material came from blood. Every receptor here comes from a person aged 18 to 75 in good health.

The V and J genes are TRBV2 and TRBJ2-7; D may correspond to TRBD1 or TRBD2 (6 bases each). Germline V gives CDR1 SNHLY, CDR2 FYNNEI. With 0 bases removed from V and 5 bases from J, the gap between germline ends came to 17 bases. The CDR3 is 16 residues long. CDR3 bases: TGTGCCAGCAGTGAAGCGCTGGGGGGCCCTTCCCACGAGCAGTACTTC. Protein product: CASSEALGGPSHEQYF.

The V call is TRBV27, the J call TRBJ2-7; 9 bases fit TRBD1. Germline loops: CDR1 MNHEY, CDR2 SMNVEV (reference sequence). Losses at the gene ends were 3 bases for V and 0 bases for J; bases not matched to a gene: 6. This CDR3 has 16 amino acids. CDR3 residues: CASSFETGGISYEQYF. The CDR3 region has the DNA TGTGCCAGCAGTTTTGAGACAGGGGGGATCTCCTACGAGCAGTACTTC.

This clone showed up just once. The gene calls are TRBV11-2 and TRBJ2-7; 7 nucleotides align to TRBD1. The CDR3 runs 15 residues. CDR1 is SGHAT, CDR2 FQNNGV, per germline. The trim removed 1 base at V and 2 bases at J, leaving 5 bases unmatched. The CDR3 nucleotides are TGTGCCAGCAGCTTAGCCGGGCAGGGGGCCTACGAGCAGTACTTC. Translation: CASSLAGQGAYEQYF.

This chain links TRBV5-4 with TRBJ1-4; no clear D gene. The CDR3 totals 13 residues. The germline CDR1 and CDR2 sequences are SGHNT and YYREEE (reference sequence). Between the trimmed V and J ends, which lost 0 bases and 6 bases, there was a span of 6 bases. The CDR3 protein is CASSLAPDEKLFF. CDR3 coding DNA: TGTGCCAGCAGCTTGGCCCCGGATGAAAAACTGTTTTTT.

J is TRBJ2-7 and V is TRBV6-1, with D perhaps matching TRBD1 or TRBD2 (5 bases each). This CDR3 is built from 15 residues. V was clipped by 7 bases and J by 3 bases, with 19 bases between them. Germline loops: CDR1 MNHNS, CDR2 SASEGT. CDR3 nucleotide sequence: TGTGCCAGCATGCCTAGGGGTGGACTTAACTACGAGCAGTACTTC. Its translation: CASMPRGGLNYEQYF.

The rearrangement joins TRBV29-1 to TRBJ1-2; D is unresolved. This CDR3 spans 12 amino acids. V was clipped by 6 bases and J by 1 base, with 9 bases between them. In germline, CDR1 is SQVTM, CDR2 ANQGSEA. The CDR3 bases are TGCAGCGTGCTGACGGTTAACTATGGCTACACCTTC. Residues: CSVLTVNYGYTF.

V and J are TRBV6-1 and TRBJ2-7; D possibly matches TRBD1 or TRBD2 (5 bases each). The germline V and J ends were trimmed by 6 bases and 5 bases, with 17 bases remaining between them. The CDR3 covers 14 residues. Germline assignment: CDR1 MNHNS and CDR2 SASEGT. The CDR3 loop reads CASRRDGGVHEQYF. The CDR3 DNA sequence: TGTGCCAGCAGGAGGGACGGTGGGGTCCACGAGCAGTACTTC.

This chain uses TRBV28 with TRBJ1-4, with a tentative D call TRBD1 (6 bases). CDR1 and CDR2 from the germline V gene are MDHEN and SYDVKM. The CDR3 sequence is 13 residues long. V dropped 6 bases and J dropped 8 bases, with 13 bases sitting between them. CDR3 bases: TGTGCCAGCAGGCCCGGGGGCAAGGAAAAACTGTTTTTT. This translates into CASRPGGKEKLFF.